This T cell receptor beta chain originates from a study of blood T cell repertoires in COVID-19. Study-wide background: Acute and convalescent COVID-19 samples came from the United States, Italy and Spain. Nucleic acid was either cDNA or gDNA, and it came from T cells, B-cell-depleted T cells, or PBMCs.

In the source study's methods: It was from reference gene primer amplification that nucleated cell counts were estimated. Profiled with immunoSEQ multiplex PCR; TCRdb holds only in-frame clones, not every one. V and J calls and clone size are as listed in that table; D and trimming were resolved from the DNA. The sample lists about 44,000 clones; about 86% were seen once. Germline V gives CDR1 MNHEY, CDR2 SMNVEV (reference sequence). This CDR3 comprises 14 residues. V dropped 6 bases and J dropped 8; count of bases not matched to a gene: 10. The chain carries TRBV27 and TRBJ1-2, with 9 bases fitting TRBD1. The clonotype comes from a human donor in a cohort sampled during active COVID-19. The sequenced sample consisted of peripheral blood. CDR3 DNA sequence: TGTGCCAGCAGGCAACAGGGGGCGCCGCGGGGCTACACCTTC. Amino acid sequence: CASRQQGAPRGYTF.